What follows describes a single T cell receptor (beta chain). This entry comes from a study of OX40 agonist ivuxolimab in advanced cancers. Across the whole study: The eligibility criteria allowed prior anti-PD-1, anti-PD-L1 or anti-CTLA-4 therapy, and about 40% had some.

Germline CDR1 MDHEN, CDR2 SYDVKM. Deletions cut 7 bases from V and 5 bases from J, with 15 bases between. The CDR3 sequence is 13 residues long. Libraries were prepared by immunoSEQ multiplex PCR; TCRdb keeps only in-frame clonotypes and omits some of them. This sample has 65,000 to 100,000 clones, with about 90% found just once. The rearrangement joins TRBV28 to TRBJ2-7; a weak D match, TRBD2 (6 bases). Sample: CD4+ or CD8+ T cells sorted from blood, taken in a trial of the OX40 agonist ivuxolimab. The source is an adult with an advanced solid tumor such as melanoma, head and neck, liver or kidney cancer. DNA of the CDR3: TGTGCCAGCAACCTGGCATCGGGGGACGAGCAGTACTTC. Translating it yields CASNLASGDEQYF. Full variable domain (rest looked up from reference TRBV28 and TRBJ2-7): DVKVTQSSRYLVKRTGEKVFLECVQDMDHENMFWYRQDPGLGLRLIYFSYDVKMKEKGDIPEGYSVSREKKERFSLILESASTNQTSMYLCASNLASGDEQYFGPGTRLTVT.